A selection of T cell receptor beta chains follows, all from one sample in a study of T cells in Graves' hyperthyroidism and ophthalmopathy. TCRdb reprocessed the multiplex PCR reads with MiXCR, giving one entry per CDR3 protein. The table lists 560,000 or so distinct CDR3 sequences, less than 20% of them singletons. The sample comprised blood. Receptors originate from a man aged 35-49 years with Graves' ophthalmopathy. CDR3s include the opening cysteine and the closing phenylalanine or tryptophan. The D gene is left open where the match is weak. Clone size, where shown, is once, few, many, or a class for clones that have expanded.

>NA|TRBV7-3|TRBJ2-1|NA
CASSPATSYNEQFF
TGTGCCAGCAGCCCCGCAACTAGTTACAATGAGCAGTTCTTC
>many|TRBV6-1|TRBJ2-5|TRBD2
CASSRGAGGQETQYF
TGTGCCAGCAGTCGGGGAGCGGGGGGCCAAGAGACCCAGTACTTC
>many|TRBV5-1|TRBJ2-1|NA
CASSEGLLGSSYNEQFF
TGCGCCAGCAGCGAGGGACTTCTTGGGAGCTCCTACAATGAGCAGTTCTTC
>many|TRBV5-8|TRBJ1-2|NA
CASSRSFSGPGYTF
TGTGCCAGCAGCCGGTCATTCAGCGGGCCAGGCTACACCTTC
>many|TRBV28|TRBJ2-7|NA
CASTQGLTEQYF
TGTGCCAGCACCCAGGGACTCACCGAGCAGTACTTC
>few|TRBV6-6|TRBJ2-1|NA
CASSYTDEQFF
TGTGCCAGCAGTTACACAGATGAGCAGTTCTTC
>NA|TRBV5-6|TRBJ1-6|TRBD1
CASSLDRGGDSPLHF
TGTGCCAGCAGCTTGGACAGGGGAGGGGATTCACCCCTCCACTTT
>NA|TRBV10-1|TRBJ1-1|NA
CASSEGTTGSRAFF
TGCGCCAGCAGTGAGGGGACTACAGGGTCCAGAGCTTTCTTT
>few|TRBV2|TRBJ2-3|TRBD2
CASSESEWTSGGGDTQYF
TGTGCCAGCAGTGAATCAGAGTGGACTAGCGGGGGAGGAGATACGCAGTATTTT
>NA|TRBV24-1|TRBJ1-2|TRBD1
CATSDDRVAYGYTF
TGTGCCACCAGTGACGACAGGGTTGCCTATGGCTACACCTTC
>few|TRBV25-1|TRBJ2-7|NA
CASSDGRSGYEQYF
TGTGCCAGCAGTGACGGCAGATCAGGGTACGAGCAGTACTTC
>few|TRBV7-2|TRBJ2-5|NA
CASSPRQIETQYF
TGTGCCAGCAGCCCTAGACAGATAGAGACCCAGTACTTC
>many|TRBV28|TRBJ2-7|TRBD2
CASSQGLAGGPYEQYF
TGTGCCAGCAGCCAAGGACTAGCGGGAGGCCCCTACGAGCAGTACTTC
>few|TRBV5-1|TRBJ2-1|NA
CASSPGRTNEQFF
TGTGCCAGCAGCCCGGGACGGACCAATGAGCAGTTCTTC
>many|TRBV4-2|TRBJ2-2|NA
CASSQEKDYPGELFF
TGTGCCAGCAGCCAAGAGAAGGACTATCCCGGGGAGCTGTTTTTT
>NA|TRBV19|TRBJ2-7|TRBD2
CASSMGGGEQYF
TGTGCCAGTAGTATGGGGGGGGGCGAGCAGTACTTC
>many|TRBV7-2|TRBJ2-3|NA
CASSLLRRADTQYF
TGTGCCAGCAGCCTCCTGCGCAGGGCAGATACGCAGTATTTT
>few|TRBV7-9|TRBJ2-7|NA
CASSLAMTGWQYF
TGTGCCAGCAGCTTAGCTATGACTGGGTGGCAGTACTTC
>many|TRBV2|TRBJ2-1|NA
CAGSARVYNNEQFF
TGTGCCGGATCGGCTAGGGTGTATAACAATGAGCAGTTCTTC
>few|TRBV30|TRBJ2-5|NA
CALQGGGETQYF
TGTGCCCTACAGGGAGGCGGGGAGACCCAGTACTTC
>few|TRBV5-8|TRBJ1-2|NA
CASSFFRRGDGYTF
TGTGCCAGCAGCTTTTTTCGGCGCGGAGATGGCTACACCTTC
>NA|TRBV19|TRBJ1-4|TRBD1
CASSQDTGATNEKLFF
TGTGCCAGTAGTCAGGATACAGGGGCAACTAATGAAAAACTGTTTTTT
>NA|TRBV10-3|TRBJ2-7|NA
CAISESRGESLEQYF
TGTGCCATCAGTGAGTCGCGGGGAGAGTCTCTAGAGCAGTACTTC
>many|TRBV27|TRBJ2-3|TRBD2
CATRRASGRWDTQYF
TGTGCCACCCGGCGGGCTAGCGGGAGGTGGGATACGCAGTATTTT
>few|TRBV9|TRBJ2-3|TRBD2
CASSVGSGGKADTQYF
TGTGCCAGCAGCGTAGGTAGCGGGGGGAAGGCAGATACGCAGTATTTT
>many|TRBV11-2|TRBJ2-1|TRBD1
CASSLAGGPPENEQFF
TGTGCCAGCAGCTTAGCAGGGGGACCCCCCGAAAATGAGCAGTTCTTC
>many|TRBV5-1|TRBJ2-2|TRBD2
CASSLGIPGLVAGTGELFF
TGCGCCAGCAGCTTGGGCATCCCGGGACTAGTGGCGGGGACCGGGGAGCTGTTTTTT
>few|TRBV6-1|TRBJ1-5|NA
CASSEFRLRASTGNQPQHF
TGTGCCAGCAGTGAATTTCGTTTGAGGGCTTCCACGGGCAATCAGCCCCAGCATTTT
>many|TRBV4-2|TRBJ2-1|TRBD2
CASSQGETSGSNEQFF
TGTGCCAGCAGCCAGGGGGAGACTAGCGGGTCGAATGAGCAGTTCTTC
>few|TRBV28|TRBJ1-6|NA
CASGDLGSPLHF
TGTGCCAGCGGGGATCTTGGTTCACCCCTCCACTTT
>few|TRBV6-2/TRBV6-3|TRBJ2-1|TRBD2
CASSYSSGSKYEQFF
TGTGCCAGCAGTTACTCTAGCGGGAGTAAATATGAGCAGTTCTTC
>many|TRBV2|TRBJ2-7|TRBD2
CASEDLLAGPYEQYF
TGTGCCAGCGAAGACCTACTAGCGGGACCTTACGAGCAGTACTTC
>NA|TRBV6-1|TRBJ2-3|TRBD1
CASSTDRGPTDTQYF
TGTGCCAGCAGCACGGACAGGGGACCCACAGATACGCAGTATTTT
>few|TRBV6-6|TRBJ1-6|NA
CASSYVSGGSYNSPLHF
TGTGCCAGCAGTTACGTTTCCGGGGGCTCCTATAATTCACCCCTCCACTTT
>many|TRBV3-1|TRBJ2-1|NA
CASSQEAVVHLFF
TGTGCCAGCAGCCAAGAGGCGGTAGTTCATCTGTTCTTC
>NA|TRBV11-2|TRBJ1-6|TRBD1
CASRATGGFDSPLHF
TGTGCCAGCAGAGCGACAGGGGGCTTTGATTCACCCCTCCACTTT
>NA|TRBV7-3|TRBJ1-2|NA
CASSPDSTNYGYTF
TGTGCCAGCAGCCCGGACAGTACTAACTATGGCTACACCTTC
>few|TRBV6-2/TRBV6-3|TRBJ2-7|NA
CASSPDRDYNFIYEQYF
TGTGCCAGCTCGCCGGACAGGGACTATAATTTCATCTACGAGCAGTACTTC
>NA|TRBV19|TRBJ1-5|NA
CASRGGVQPQHF
TGTGCCAGTCGGGGGGGCGTTCAGCCCCAGCATTTT